The 30 T cell receptor beta chains in this list originate from one sample, sequenced in a study of cytomegalovirus exposure and HLA in healthy donors. PCR involved 60 Vbeta and 13 Jbeta primers. Libraries were prepared by immunoSEQ multiplex PCR; TCRdb keeps only in-frame clonotypes and omits some of them. The sample lists approximately 170,000 clones, approximately 72% occurring once. Sequenced input: PBMCs. Source of these receptors: a man aged 50-60 years in good health and CMV-seronegative.

Comments on this clone: The sample contains more than one DNA sequence encoding this CDR3. V and J are TRBV2 and TRBJ2-1, with 10 bases identical to TRBD2. The CDR3 is made up of 15 amino acids. CDR1 SNHLY and CDR2 FYNNEI come from the germline V gene. V trimming: 1 base; J trimming: 4 bases; junction bases outside the gene matches: 1. CDR3 DNA sequence: TGTGCCAGCAGTGAAGGGACTAGCGGATACAATGAGCAGTTCTTC. This encodes CASSEGTSGYNEQFF.

The chain employs TRBV7-9 and TRBJ2-2; D may be TRBD1 (5 bases). V lost 0 bases and J lost 6, with 8 bases in between. Germline V gene sequence: CDR1 SEHNR, CDR2 FQNEAQ (reference sequence). This CDR3 contains 14 residues. CDR3 amino acids: CASSLAQGPGELFF. DNA of the CDR3: TGTGCCAGCAGCTTAGCCCAGGGCCCCGGGGAGCTGTTTTTT.

This chain joins TRBV7-2 and TRBJ1-2; no definite D call. This CDR3 has 13 residues. V lost 1 base to trimming and J lost 4 bases, with 7 bases between them. In germline, CDR1 is SGHTA, CDR2 FQGNSA. CDR3 DNA sequence: TGTGCCAGCAGCTTAGAAGGAGTCTATGGCTACACCTTC. Its protein product is CASSLEGVYGYTF.

This chain links TRBV4-2 with TRBJ2-7; D is perhaps TRBD1 (5 bases). This CDR3 is 15 amino acids long. The germline gives CDR1 LGHNA, CDR2 YNFKEQ. The germline V and J ends were trimmed by 0 bases and 2 bases, with 11 bases remaining between them. In DNA form, the CDR3 reads TGTGCCAGCAGCCAAGAGGGCGCAGGGCCCTACGAGCAGTACTTC. Residues: CASSQEGAGPYEQYF.

This clone has only a few counts. The chain uses TRBV7-2 and TRBJ2-7, with 7 bases matching TRBD1. Germline loops: CDR1 SGHTA, CDR2 FQGNSA. The CDR3 length is 14 residues. V trimming: 1 base; J trimming: 3 bases; junction bases outside the gene matches: 3. CDR3 sequence: CASSLGDRYYEQYF. In DNA form, the CDR3 reads TGTGCCAGCAGCTTAGGGGACAGATACTACGAGCAGTACTTC.

The CDR3 bases are TGTGCCAGCAGTTACCAAGCAGGCCAATTCTACGAGCAGTACTTC. It codes for CASSYQAGQFYEQYF. The chain joins TRBV6-5 to TRBJ2-7; D is uncertain. V was pared by 2 bases and J by 3 bases, with 14 bases between. The V gene's germline CDR1 is MNHEY and CDR2 SVGAGI. CDR3 length: 15 residues.

In its sample, this clone was seen once. The chain employs TRBV6-6 and TRBJ2-7, with D maybe TRBD2 (5 bases). The V end was cut by 3 bases, the J end by 7 bases, with 13 bases between. Germline CDR1 MNHNY, CDR2 SVGAGI (reference sequence). This CDR3 is 13 amino acids long. The CDR3 here is CASSYSGESEQYF. The CDR3 nucleotides are TGTGCCAGCAGTTATTCCGGGGAGAGTGAGCAGTACTTC.

CDR3: CASRDRGIEQYF. The CDR3 DNA follows: TGTGCCAGCAGAGACAGGGGGATCGAGCAGTACTTC. J is TRBJ2-7 and V is TRBV7-9; 9 bases are a match to TRBD1. From germline, CDR1 is SEHNR and CDR2 FQNEAQ (reference sequence). The CDR3 totals 12 residues. V lost 6 bases, J lost 6 bases, and 3 bases stayed unmatched.

V usage is TRBV11-2 and J usage is TRBJ2-1; 9 bases are shared with TRBD2. Germline loops: CDR1 SGHAT, CDR2 FQNNGV. The V segment lost 5 bases and the J segment 3 bases; nucleotides outside the gene matches: 5. This CDR3 region has 15 residues. Written as DNA, the CDR3 is TGTGCCAGCAGCACCGGGACTAGCATCTACAATGAGCAGTTCTTC. This sequence encodes CASSTGTSIYNEQFF.

The chain carries TRBV10-3 and TRBJ1-2; possible D gene TRBD1, 5 bases. Germline CDR1 reads ENHRY; CDR2 reads SYGVKD. The CDR3 has 14 residues. V was shortened by 11 bases and J by 4 bases, with 20 bases between the two germline ends. CDR3 sequence reads: CASQSPGGRYGYTF. The CDR3 DNA is TGTGCCTCTCAGTCCCCCGGGGGACGCTATGGCTACACCTTC.

This clone was counted only a few times. The chain is built from TRBV27 and TRBJ2-2; 7 bases are a match to TRBD2. The CDR3 is made up of 17 amino acids. Germline CDR1 is MNHEY and CDR2 is SMNVEV (reference sequence). With V trimmed by 5 bases and J by 1 base, 10 bases remained unmatched. This chain's CDR3 is CASSVPAGGGNTGELFF. CDR3 DNA sequence: TGTGCCAGCAGTGTCCCGGCGGGCGGGGGGAACACCGGGGAGCTGTTTTTT.

This clone was seen only a few times. This sequence joins TRBV5-1 and TRBJ1-1; TRBD1 agrees at 8 bases. Per the germline V gene, CDR1 is SGHRS and CDR2 is YFSETQ. CDR3 length: 14 residues. J lost 4 bases, V lost 0 bases, and 2 bases had no gene match. Here the CDR3 DNA reads TGCGCCAGCAGCTTGGGACAGGGGAGCACTGAAGCTTTCTTT. It specifies CASSLGQGSTEAFF.

V and J are TRBV6-1 and TRBJ1-2, with TRBD1 matching over 8 bases. This CDR3 region has 13 residues. V shed 6 bases, J shed 5 bases, and the junction held 5 bases outside the gene matches. The germline V gene has CDR1 MNHNS and CDR2 SASEGT. The chain's CDR3 is CASSSTGEYGYTF. In DNA form, the CDR3 reads TGTGCCAGCAGCTCGACAGGGGAATATGGCTACACCTTC.

The chain has TRBV29-1 and TRBJ1-2; 11 bases are shared with TRBD1. Germline lookup yields CDR1 SQVTM and CDR2 ANQGSEA. The CDR3 consists of 16 residues. The V gene end was trimmed by 0 bases and the J gene end by 2 bases; junction bases not matched to a gene: 5. The DNA for the CDR3 is TGCAGCGTTGAAGAGGACAGGGGGCGCGGGAACTATGGCTACACCTTC. It is translated as CSVEEDRGRGNYGYTF.

This clone appeared once. The rearrangement joins TRBV27 to TRBJ1-1, with D perhaps TRBD1 (5 bases). The length of the CDR3 is 14 residues. Germline loops: CDR1 MNHEY, CDR2 SMNVEV (reference sequence). Trimming left V 2 bases short and J 4 bases short, with 11 bases between. CDR3 coding DNA: TGTGCCAGCAGTTTAAAAGGGGCTGGCACTGAAGCTTTCTTT. It codes for CASSLKGAGTEAFF.

This chain links TRBV7-3 with TRBJ2-1; D possibly corresponds to TRBD1 (6 bases). The CDR3 loop spans 15 amino acids. Germline CDR1 SGHTA, CDR2 FQGTGA. Trimming left V 2 bases short and J 2 bases short, with 10 bases between. CDR3 sequence (DNA): TGTGCCAGCAGCTTACACAGGGACACCTACAATGAGCAGTTCTTC. Protein product: CASSLHRDTYNEQFF.

This clone has only one observation. The chain has TRBV28 and TRBJ1-2; weak D call: TRBD1 (6 bases). Trimming left V 4 bases short and J 3 bases short, with 12 bases between. This CDR3 spans 14 amino acids. In germline, CDR1 is MDHEN, CDR2 SYDVKM. The CDR3 is CASSSPQGHYGYTF. The CDR3 coding sequence is TGTGCCAGCAGTTCCCCACAGGGACACTATGGCTACACCTTC.

The V gene is TRBV27, the J gene TRBJ1-2, with D unresolved. Trimming left V 3 bases short and J 2 bases short, with 16 bases between. CDR3 size: 16 residues. CDR1 and CDR2 from the germline V gene are MNHEY and SMNVEV (reference sequence). The CDR3 spells CASSFGFGGFNYGYTF. DNA for the CDR3: TGTGCCAGCAGTTTCGGTTTCGGAGGATTCAACTATGGCTACACCTTC.

The chain has TRBV7-9 and TRBJ1-1; 9 nucleotides match TRBD1. CDR3 size: 15 residues. Losses at the gene ends were 1 base for V and 4 bases for J; bases not matched to a gene: 4. Germline loops: CDR1 SEHNR, CDR2 FQNEAQ (reference sequence). As DNA, the CDR3 is TGTGCCAGCAGCTTAGACGGGACAGGGCTCACTGAAGCTTTCTTT. Its protein is CASSLDGTGLTEAFF.

The rearrangement links TRBV7-8 to TRBJ2-7; TRBD1 is a possible D gene (6 bases). The germline CDR1 and CDR2 sequences are SGHVS and FQNEAQ. The CDR3 length is 16 residues. Trimming stripped 3 bases from V and 5 bases from J, with 20 bases between. CDR3 nucleotide sequence: TGTGCCAGCAGCTTCGCTTCCCGGGACATGGTCGACGAGCAGTACTTC. It specifies CASSFASRDMVDEQYF.

The V and J genes are TRBV5-1 and TRBJ1-4; 8 nucleotides agree with TRBD1. CDR1 is SGHRS and CDR2 is YFSETQ in the germline V gene. The CDR3 sequence is 15 residues long. Trimming removed 3 bases from V and 5 bases from J; junction bases left unmatched: 6. CDR3 region: CASSSWTGQNEKLFF. The CDR3 DNA is TGCGCCAGCAGCTCCTGGACAGGGCAGAATGAAAAACTGTTTTTT.

This clone was counted a few times. The chain recombines TRBV9 with TRBJ1-1; 9 nucleotides line up with TRBD1. V dropped 3 bases and J dropped 5; count of bases not matched to a gene: 8. CDR1 SGDLS and CDR2 YYNGEE come from the germline V gene. The CDR3 is 15 amino acids. CDR3 residues: CASSAPGQGRTEAFF. The CDR3 nucleotides read TGTGCCAGCAGCGCCCCGGGACAGGGACGGACTGAAGCTTTCTTT.

V usage is TRBV7-9 and J usage is TRBJ1-6; 10 bases map to TRBD1. The CDR3 has 13 amino acids. Germline V gene lookup returns CDR1 SEHNR and CDR2 FQNEAQ (reference sequence). The trim removed 7 bases at V and 9 bases at J, leaving 3 bases unmatched. The CDR3 spells CASTGQGISPLHF. The CDR3 DNA follows: TGTGCCAGCACGGGACAGGGGATTTCACCCCTCCACTTT.

The rearrangement uses TRBV9 and TRBJ2-7; possibly TRBD1 for D (6 bases). Trimming stripped 3 bases from V and 0 bases from J, with 16 bases between. CDR3 length: 16 amino acids. Germline loops: CDR1 SGDLS, CDR2 YYNGEE. This chain's CDR3 is CASSAAQGVSSYEQYF. The CDR3 DNA reads TGTGCCAGCAGCGCTGCACAGGGCGTGAGCTCCTACGAGCAGTACTTC.

The V and J genes are TRBV11-2 and TRBJ2-2, with D possibly being TRBD2 (6 bases). Germline loops: CDR1 SGHAT, CDR2 FQNNGV. Trimming cost V 2 bases and J 2 bases, with 12 bases left between them. The CDR3 is 16 amino acids. The CDR3 nucleotides are TGTGCCAGCAGCTTATTCGGTAGCGGAAACACCGGGGAGCTGTTTTTT. Translated: CASSLFGSGNTGELFF. Looking up the rest from reference TRBV11-2 and TRBJ2-2 gives the full variable domain: EAGVAQSPRYKIIEKRQSVAFWCNPISGHATLYWYQQILGQGPKLLIQFQNNGVVDDSQLPKDRFSAERLKGVDSTLKIQPAKLEDSAVYLCASSLFGSGNTGELFFGEGSRLTVL.

The chain recombines TRBV6-6 with TRBJ1-2; D is unresolved. V was clipped by 0 bases and J by 7 bases, with 9 bases between them. This CDR3 has 13 residues. Per germline, CDR1 MNHNY and CDR2 SVGAGI (reference sequence). The CDR3 is CASSYSVFRGYTF. Written as DNA, the CDR3 is TGTGCCAGCAGTTACTCTGTCTTTCGTGGCTACACCTTC.

The chain has TRBV28 and TRBJ1-2, with D possibly matching TRBD1 (5 bases). The germline V and J ends were trimmed by 6 bases and 8 bases, with 10 bases remaining between them. The CDR3 sequence is 11 residues long. The germline CDR1 and CDR2 sequences are MDHEN and SYDVKM. The CDR3 reads CASRSRVGYTF. Written as DNA, the CDR3 is TGTGCCAGCAGGTCCAGGGTAGGCTACACCTTC.

The V call is TRBV6-1, the J call TRBJ1-6; D is unclear. The germline V gene has CDR1 MNHNS and CDR2 SASEGT. This CDR3 spans 15 amino acids. The ends were cut back, 7 bases at V and 1 base at J, with 11 bases in the middle. The CDR3 bases are TGTGCCAGCACCGACGGGGTATCCTATAATTCACCCCTCCACTTT. Protein: CASTDGVSYNSPLHF.

A single count supports this clone. V usage is TRBV7-2 and J usage is TRBJ1-1; a weak D match, TRBD1 (5 bases). This CDR3 is built from 15 residues. Germline CDR1 reads SGHTA; CDR2 reads FQGNSA. Trimming stripped 5 bases from V and 0 bases from J, with 13 bases between. This CDR3 is CASSARGTVNTEAFF. The DNA for the CDR3 is TGTGCCAGCAGCGCCCGGGGGACGGTGAACACTGAAGCTTTCTTT.

The V gene is TRBV7-3, the J gene TRBJ2-3; 9 bases line up with TRBD1. Germline lookup yields CDR1 SGHTA and CDR2 FQGTGA. CDR3 size: 14 residues. The V and J ends lost 5 bases and 3 bases, in that order; junction bases with no gene match: 3. CDR3: CASSPGQGTDTQYF. The CDR3 nucleotides are TGTGCCAGCAGCCCAGGACAGGGGACAGATACGCAGTATTTT.